These 10 T cell receptor beta chains share one sample of origin, sequenced in a study of T cell responses to AZD1222 COVID-19 vaccine. The assay was immunoSEQ multiplex PCR, and TCRdb's table has in-frame clones only and misses some. Here the sample spans under 150,000 clones, 92% being singletons. Sequencing used peripheral blood, obtained 28 days after the second AZD1222 dose. The receptors were gathered from an adult who received the AZD1222 COVID-19 vaccine.

Only one count was recorded for this clone. The chain uses TRBV5-1 and TRBJ1-2; 9 bases are shared with TRBD1. In germline, CDR1 is SGHRS, CDR2 YFSETQ. This CDR3 has 14 residues. V lost 0 bases and J lost 7; bases outside the gene matches: 4. This chain's CDR3 is CASSLAGQGSGYTF. The CDR3 DNA reads TGCGCCAGCAGCTTGGCGGGACAGGGTTCTGGCTACACCTTC.

The chain employs TRBV7-8 and TRBJ1-2; 9 bases are shared with TRBD1. With V trimmed by 8 bases and J by 4 bases, 2 bases remained unmatched. Germline V lookup: CDR1 SGHVS, CDR2 FQNEAQ. The CDR3 totals 12 residues. The CDR3 nucleotides are TGTGCCAGCGCGACAGGGGGCTATGGCTACACCTTC. It codes for CASATGGYGYTF.

V and J are TRBV9 and TRBJ1-6; 8 bases match TRBD1. J was trimmed by 7 bases and V by 3 bases; bases with no gene match: 3. CDR3 size: 14 residues. Germline CDR1 and CDR2: SGDLS and YYNGEE. The CDR3 spells CASSARQGNSPLHF. CDR3 in DNA: TGTGCCAGCAGCGCCCGACAGGGGAATTCACCCCTCCACTTT.

This clone has a single count. J is TRBJ2-3 and V is TRBV6-5; no firm D call. V lost 6 bases and J 0 bases, leaving 10 bases between the germline ends. This CDR3 region has 14 residues. Germline CDR1 MNHEY, CDR2 SVGAGI. The CDR3, as DNA: TGTGCCAGCAGCATGGACCCGAGCACAGATACGCAGTATTTT. Translation gives CASSMDPSTDTQYF.

The chain employs TRBV5-1 and TRBJ1-5, with D maybe TRBD1 (6 bases). The V end was cut by 0 bases, the J end by 6 bases, with 10 bases between. The CDR3 is 14 residues long. Germline CDR1 SGHRS, CDR2 YFSETQ. CDR3 sequence: CASSLVQGGQPQHF. CDR3 DNA: TGCGCCAGCAGCTTGGTACAGGGCGGTCAGCCCCAGCATTTT.

The rearrangement links TRBV4-1 to TRBJ2-7; 14 nucleotides line up with TRBD2. This CDR3 spans 18 amino acids. With V trimmed by 4 bases and J by 2 bases, 10 bases remained unmatched. CDR1 and CDR2 (germline): MGHRA, YSYEKL. The CDR3 nucleotides are TGCGCCAGCAGCCCCTGGGGGACTAGCGGGAGAGACGCCTACGAGCAGTACTTC. Its translation: CASSPWGTSGRDAYEQYF.

The genes are TRBV7-9 and TRBJ1-1, with unresolved D. Deletions cut 1 base from V and 0 bases from J, with 3 bases between. CDR3 size: 13 residues. The germline V gene encodes CDR1 SEHNR and CDR2 FQNEAQ (reference sequence). The CDR3 nucleotides are TGTGCCAGCAGCTTAGAGGTGAACACTGAAGCTTTCTTT. Translated: CASSLEVNTEAFF.

This chain connects TRBV7-2 to TRBJ2-4; the match to TRBD1 covers 9 bases. Losses at the gene ends were 6 bases for V and 7 bases for J; bases not matched to a gene: 10. The length of the CDR3 is 15 residues. Per the germline V gene, CDR1 is SGHTA and CDR2 is FQGNSA. CDR3 protein: CASRSPGQGGNIQYF. The CDR3 bases are TGTGCCAGCAGATCTCCGGGACAGGGTGGGAACATTCAGTACTTC.

CDR3 region: CASSLAGASDTEAFF. CDR3 in DNA: TGTGCCAGCAGCTTGGCGGGGGCATCGGACACTGAAGCTTTCTTT. The chain joins TRBV5-4 to TRBJ1-1; TRBD1 might be the D (6 bases). The V end lost 0 bases, the J end lost 3 bases, and 12 bases lay between the germline ends. Germline CDR1 and CDR2: SGHNT and YYREEE (reference sequence). This CDR3 is 15 amino acids long.

The chain combines TRBV12-3 or TRBV12-4 with TRBJ1-1; D remains ambiguous. The CDR3 runs 11 residues. V was pared by 3 bases and J by 7 bases, with 6 bases between. CDR3 sequence (DNA): TGTGCCAGCAGTTTGACGGGTGAAGCTTTCTTT. It is translated as CASSLTGEAFF.